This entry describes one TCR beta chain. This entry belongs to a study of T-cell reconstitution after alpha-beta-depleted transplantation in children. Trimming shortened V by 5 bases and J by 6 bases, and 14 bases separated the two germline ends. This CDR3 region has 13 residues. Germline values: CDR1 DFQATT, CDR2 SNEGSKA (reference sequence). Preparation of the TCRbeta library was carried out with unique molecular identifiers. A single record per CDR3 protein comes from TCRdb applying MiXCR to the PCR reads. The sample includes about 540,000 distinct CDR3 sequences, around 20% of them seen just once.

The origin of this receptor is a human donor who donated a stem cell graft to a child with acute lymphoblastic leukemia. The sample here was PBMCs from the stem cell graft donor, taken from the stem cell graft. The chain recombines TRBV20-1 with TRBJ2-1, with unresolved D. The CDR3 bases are TGCAGTGCTCCGGGCCCCTGGAGCAATGAGCAGTTCTTC. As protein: CSAPGPWSNEQFF.